This passage covers 23 T cell receptor beta chains from one sample sequenced in a study of blood T cell repertoires in COVID-19. The data were produced by immunoSEQ multiplex PCR, yet TCRdb's version contains in-frame clones alone and is incomplete. The sample shows 100,000 to 150,000 clones, about four fifths of them seen only once. Sequenced sample: peripheral blood. The receptors were gathered from a man aged 55 to 70 with active or convalescent COVID-19.

The V gene is TRBV4-3, the J gene TRBJ2-3, with 14 bases identical to TRBD2. CDR1 and CDR2 (germline): LGHNA, YSLEER. Trimming took 4 bases from V and 4 from J; bases not matched to a gene: 10. The CDR3 is made up of 18 amino acids. The CDR3 DNA sequence: TGCGCCAGCAGCCTCTCTGGGACTAGCGGGAGTGGCCCAGATACGCAGTATTTT. Protein sequence: CASSLSGTSGSGPDTQYF.

The chain employs TRBV5-1 and TRBJ1-3, with TRBD1 matching 10 bases. Germline-derived CDR1 and CDR2 are SGHRS and YFSETQ. This CDR3 spans 16 amino acids. V was clipped by 4 bases and J by 3 bases; unmatched bases: 7. The CDR3 reads CASSITGTGVGNTIYF. The CDR3 DNA reads as TGCGCCAGCAGCATTACCGGGACAGGGGTTGGAAACACCATATATTTT.

V gene TRBV28 combines with J gene TRBJ2-3, with D uncertain. CDR1 is MDHEN, CDR2 SYDVKM, per germline. V gave up 5 bases and J gave up 5 bases, with 5 bases separating them. This CDR3 contains 11 residues. CDR3 sequence reads: CASSPRDTQYF. DNA for the CDR3: TGTGCCAGCAGTCCCCGAGATACGCAGTATTTT. The full variable domain, with the rest looked up from reference TRBV28 and TRBJ2-3, is DVKVTQSSRYLVKRTGEKVFLECVQDMDHENMFWYRQDPGLGLRLIYFSYDVKMKEKGDIPEGYSVSREKKERFSLILESASTNQTSMYLCASSPRDTQYFGPGTRLTVL.

This chain links TRBV24-1 with TRBJ1-1; no firm D call. CDR3 length: 13 amino acids. Germline loops: CDR1 KGHDR, CDR2 SFDVKD. V lost 4 bases and J 10 bases, leaving 15 bases between the germline ends. The CDR3 region is CATSEGSGVGAFF. CDR3 coding DNA: TGTGCCACCAGTGAGGGGAGTGGAGTCGGAGCTTTCTTT.

J is TRBJ2-2 and V is TRBV9; perhaps TRBD1 as D (6 bases). The V end was cut by 6 bases, the J end by 9 bases, with 12 bases between. This CDR3 is built from 12 residues. Germline V gene data show CDR1 as SGDLS and CDR2 as YYNGEE. The CDR3 coding sequence is TGTGCCAGCACCAAGGGGGATAGGGAGCTGTTTTTT. This codes for CASTKGDRELFF. The full variable domain, rest sourced from reference TRBV9 and TRBJ2-2, is DSGVTQTPKHLITATGQRVTLRCSPRSGDLSVYWYQQSLDQGLQFLIQYYNGEERAKGNILERFSAQQFPDLHSELNLSSLELGDSALYFCASTKGDRELFFGEGSRLTVL.

The V and J genes are TRBV11-3 and TRBJ2-1; the match to TRBD2 covers 8 bases. J lost 10 bases, V lost 5 bases, and 16 bases had no gene match. Germline V gene data show CDR1 as SGHNT and CDR2 as YENEEA. The CDR3 consists of 16 residues. CDR3 DNA sequence: TGTGCCAGCAGCCCGAGGGGTTGGACTAGCTCTATCGAGCAGTTCTTC. Encoded protein: CASSPRGWTSSIEQFF.

This chain joins TRBV7-9 and TRBJ1-1, with D hard to call. Trimming removed 2 bases from V and 3 bases from J, with 7 bases in between. Germline lookup yields CDR1 SEHNR and CDR2 FQNEAQ (reference sequence). CDR3 length: 13 residues. CDR3: CASSLRTDTEAFF. The CDR3 DNA sequence: TGTGCCAGCAGCTTACGGACTGACACTGAAGCTTTCTTT.

The rearrangement joins TRBV12-5 to TRBJ2-2, with TRBD2 matching over 9 bases. CDR1 is LGHNT and CDR2 is FRNRAP in the germline V gene. J was trimmed by 2 bases and V by 6 bases; bases with no gene match: 4. There are 15 residues in the CDR3. This CDR3 is CASGSLAGNTGELFF. The CDR3 nucleotides are TGTGCTAGTGGCTCTCTAGCGGGAAACACCGGGGAGCTGTTTTTT.

The gene calls are TRBV7-6 and TRBJ2-7; D possibly corresponds to TRBD2 (6 bases). V gave up 5 bases and J gave up 0 bases, with 14 bases separating them. The CDR3 runs to 15 residues. The V gene's germline CDR1 is SGHVS and CDR2 FNYEAQ. CDR3 DNA: TGTGCCAGCAGCGCCCTAGCGCTTAGCTCCTACGAGCAGTACTTC. As protein: CASSALALSSYEQYF.

The J gene is TRBJ2-5, the V gene TRBV19; 10 bases line up with TRBD2. With 4 bases clipped from V and 5 bases from J, the junction kept 4 bases outside the gene matches. The CDR3 consists of 14 residues. Germline CDR1 reads LNHDA; CDR2 reads SQIVND (reference sequence). As DNA, the CDR3 is TGTGCCAGTAGTAAAGGGGGACTAGCGGAGACCCAGTACTTC. Its translation: CASSKGGLAETQYF.

The chain carries TRBV7-9 and TRBJ2-7; 8 nucleotides match TRBD1. There are 14 residues in the CDR3. Germline-derived CDR1 and CDR2 are SEHNR and FQNEAQ (reference sequence). The V gene end was trimmed by 2 bases and the J gene end by 5 bases; junction bases not matched to a gene: 5. CDR3 region: CASSLRTGTHEQYF. CDR3 DNA sequence: TGTGCCAGCAGCTTACGGACAGGGACCCACGAGCAGTACTTC.

V usage is TRBV7-7 and J usage is TRBJ2-1, with D perhaps TRBD2 (7 bases). CDR1 and CDR2 from the germline V gene are SSHAT and FNYEAQ (reference sequence). The CDR3 has 18 amino acids. V dropped 5 bases and J dropped 9 bases, with 29 bases sitting between them. CDR3 coding DNA: TGTGCCAGCAGCGCCAACCCGGCTGGGGGCGCAGGCGGGAGTGAGCAGTTCTTC. This codes for CASSANPAGGAGGSEQFF.

The CDR3 loop is CASSIPSAMGGYEQYF. As DNA, the CDR3 is TGTGCCAGTAGTATTCCCTCGGCCATGGGGGGCTACGAGCAGTACTTC. The V call is TRBV19, the J call TRBJ2-7; D possibly corresponds to TRBD2 (6 bases). The CDR3 sequence is 16 residues long. Germline V gene data show CDR1 as LNHDA and CDR2 as SQIVND (reference sequence). Trimming stripped 3 bases from V and 3 bases from J, with 18 bases between.

The gene calls are TRBV12-3 or TRBV12-4 and TRBJ2-7, with D possibly matching TRBD1 (6 bases). The V end lost 4 bases, the J end lost 2 bases, and 9 bases lay between the germline ends. The length of the CDR3 is 13 residues. The chain's CDR3 is CASSSGVPYEQYF. Written as DNA, the CDR3 is TGTGCCAGCAGTTCAGGGGTCCCCTACGAGCAGTACTTC.

The chain combines TRBV4-1 with TRBJ1-5; D call uncertain. The germline CDR1 and CDR2 sequences are MGHRA and YSYEKL. V was clipped by 0 bases and J by 3 bases, with 12 bases between them. The CDR3 loop spans 16 amino acids. CDR3 sequence reads: CASSQDTPGLNQPQHF. In DNA form, the CDR3 reads TGCGCCAGCAGCCAAGATACACCCGGACTCAATCAGCCCCAGCATTTT.

V and J are TRBV21-1 and TRBJ1-2. TRBV21-1 is an annotated pseudogene. The CDR3 loop spans 15 amino acids. The CDR3 region is CASSKGAKPNYGYTF. The CDR3 DNA sequence: TGTGCCAGCAGCAAAGGCGCCAAGCCTAACTATGGCTACACCTTC.

The chain uses TRBV5-1 and TRBJ2-7; 11 bases fit TRBD2. J was trimmed by 5 bases and V by 0 bases; bases with no gene match: 7. This CDR3 has 16 amino acids. Germline V CDR1 and CDR2: SGHRS, YFSETQ. CDR3 DNA: TGCGCCAGCAGCTTGGCCCTAGCGGGAGGAAGGGACGAGCAGTACTTC. Amino acid sequence: CASSLALAGGRDEQYF. Based on the CDR3 plus reference TRBV5-1 and TRBJ2-7, the full variable domain is KAGVTQTPRYLIKTRGQQVTLSCSPISGHRSVSWYQQTPGQGLQFLFEYFSETQRNKGNFPGRFSGRQFSNSRSEMNVSTLELGDSALYLCASSLALAGGRDEQYFGPGTRLTVT.

About this clone: This specimen includes other DNA sequences encoding the same CDR3. The chain is built from TRBV7-2 and TRBJ1-5; 8 bases align to TRBD1. CDR1 and CDR2 (germline): SGHTA, FQGNSA. After removal of 4 bases from V and 4 bases from J, the junction contained 3 bases not matched to a gene. The CDR3 sequence is 14 residues long. CDR3 region: CASSSDRGNQPQHF. CDR3 coding DNA: TGTGCCAGCAGCTCAGACAGGGGTAATCAGCCCCAGCATTTT.

The chain combines TRBV3-1 (or the pseudogene TRBV3-2) with TRBJ2-1; 10 bases are a match to TRBD2. J lost 10 bases, V lost 0 bases, and 6 bases had no gene match. CDR1 and CDR2 from the germline V gene are LGHDT and YNNKEL (reference sequence). The CDR3 sequence is 15 residues long. The CDR3 sequence: CASSQDWGSGREQFF. The CDR3, as DNA: TGTGCCAGCAGCCAAGATTGGGGTAGCGGGAGGGAGCAGTTCTTC.

This clone was observed a handful of times. The rearrangement joins TRBV4-3 to TRBJ2-7; TRBD2 matches at 9 bases. The CDR3 loop spans 18 amino acids. The germline V gene encodes CDR1 LGHNA and CDR2 YSLEER. The V and J ends lost 0 bases and 2 bases, in that order; junction bases with no gene match: 11. CDR3 in amino acids: CASSQDLSGLASPYEQYF. The CDR3 DNA reads as TGCGCCAGCAGCCAAGATTTGTCCGGACTAGCGAGCCCCTACGAGCAGTACTTC.

This chain links TRBV24-1 with TRBJ2-7; TRBD2 matches at 14 bases. Germline assignment: CDR1 KGHDR and CDR2 SFDVKD. CDR3 size: 15 residues. V lost 5 bases, J lost 5 bases, and 4 bases stayed unmatched. CDR3 region: CATSGGTSGSDEQYF. The CDR3 DNA reads TGTGCCACCAGTGGGGGGACTAGCGGGAGTGACGAGCAGTACTTC.

The chain combines TRBV6-5 with TRBJ2-7, with TRBD1 matching over 10 bases. The CDR3 extends over 13 amino acids. The V gene end was trimmed by 6 bases and the J gene end by 6 bases; junction bases not matched to a gene: 5. The germline gives CDR1 MNHEY, CDR2 SVGAGI. CDR3: CASRRQGAREQYF. In DNA, the CDR3 is TGTGCCAGCAGGCGACAGGGGGCGCGCGAGCAGTACTTC.

The V and J genes are TRBV28 and TRBJ2-3; possible D gene TRBD2, 5 bases. In germline, CDR1 is MDHEN, CDR2 SYDVKM. Trimming left V 6 bases short and J 4 bases short, with 14 bases between. This CDR3 has 14 residues. CDR3 coding DNA: TGTGCCAGCAGGGACTCCCGAAGGGCAGATACGCAGTATTTT. It is translated as CASRDSRRADTQYF.